This entry lists 25 T cell receptor beta chains sequenced from one sample in a study of blood T cell repertoires in COVID-19. The repertoire was sequenced with immunoSEQ multiplex PCR; TCRdb's copy has only in-frame clones and lacks some. The sample records about 40,000 clones, about 86% being singletons. Material for sequencing was peripheral blood. These receptors originate from a human donor with acute or convalescent COVID-19. The donor label of this sample is uncertain.

The genes are TRBV6-2 or TRBV6-3 and TRBJ2-7, with TRBD2 identical over 8 bases. The V gene's germline CDR1 is MNHEY and CDR2 SVGEGT. With V trimmed by 0 bases and J by 5 bases, 3 bases remained unmatched. The CDR3 is 14 amino acids. This chain's CDR3 is CASSYSRGGHEQYF. CDR3 nucleotide sequence: TGTGCCAGCAGTTACTCACGGGGGGGCCACGAGCAGTACTTC.

The rearrangement joins TRBV7-2 to TRBJ1-5, with D unclear. Per germline, CDR1 SGHTA and CDR2 FQGNSA. The CDR3 loop spans 13 amino acids. V dropped 0 bases and J dropped 6 bases, with 6 bases sitting between them. The CDR3 bases are TGTGCCAGCAGCTTAGCGTCTTTTCAGCCCCAGCATTTT. This sequence encodes CASSLASFQPQHF.

The chain uses TRBV19 and TRBJ1-1; unclear D gene. V was trimmed by 5 bases and J by 5 bases, leaving 12 bases between them. This CDR3 is 13 amino acids long. Germline V CDR1 and CDR2: LNHDA, SQIVND (reference sequence). CDR3 DNA sequence: TGTGCCAGTAGTTCAGTAGCGGGGACTGAAGCTTTCTTT. As protein: CASSSVAGTEAFF.

The rearrangement joins TRBV11-2 to TRBJ2-3; D is unclear. The CDR3 totals 12 residues. The germline gives CDR1 SGHAT, CDR2 FQNNGV. Trimming took off 4 bases at V and 4 bases at J, with 6 bases between the two ends. In DNA form, the CDR3 reads TGTGCCAGCAGCTCCCCAGCAGATACGCAGTATTTT. It specifies CASSSPADTQYF. The variable domain in full, completed from reference TRBV11-2 and TRBJ2-3, reads EAGVAQSPRYKIIEKRQSVAFWCNPISGHATLYWYQQILGQGPKLLIQFQNNGVVDDSQLPKDRFSAERLKGVDSTLKIQPAKLEDSAVYLCASSSPADTQYFGPGTRLTVL.

The genes are TRBV7-2 and TRBJ2-3, with TRBD2 identical over 10 bases. CDR1 is SGHTA and CDR2 is FQGNSA in the germline V gene. V shed 4 bases and J 0 bases; nucleotides not matched to a gene: 7. The CDR3 spans 17 residues. CDR3 nucleotides: TGTGCCAGCAGCTCCCATCTAGCGGGGGCTAGCACAGATACGCAGTATTTT. Protein product: CASSSHLAGASTDTQYF. Complete variable domain (other parts from reference TRBV7-2 and TRBJ2-3): GAGVSQSPSNKVTEKGKDVELRCDPISGHTALYWYRQSLGQGLEFLIYFQGNSAPDKSGLPSDRFSAERTGGSVSTLTIQRTQQEDSAVYLCASSSHLAGASTDTQYFGPGTRLTVL.

The V call is TRBV5-8, the J call TRBJ1-6; D is unresolved. Germline CDR1 is SGHTS and CDR2 is YDEGEE. Trimming took 1 base from V and 4 from J, leaving 9 bases between them. There are 15 residues in the CDR3. The CDR3 spells CASSLLQDYNSPLHF. DNA of the CDR3: TGTGCCAGCAGCTTGTTGCAGGATTATAATTCACCCCTCCACTTT.

V and J are TRBV5-1 and TRBJ2-5; 7 nucleotides match TRBD1. Trimming removed 0 bases from V and 5 bases from J; junction bases left unmatched: 7. The CDR3 has 15 residues. Looked up from germline, CDR1 is SGHRS and CDR2 is YFSETQ. The DNA for the CDR3 is TGCGCCAGCAGCTTGGCGGGACAGACTCTGGAGACCCAGTACTTC. Translation gives CASSLAGQTLETQYF.

The V call is TRBV19, the J call TRBJ2-5; TRBD1 aligns across 8 bases. The J segment lost 5 bases and the V segment lost 5 bases, leaving 10 bases of the junction unmatched. CDR1 is LNHDA, CDR2 SQIVND, per germline (reference sequence). The CDR3 spans 15 residues. The CDR3 spells CASSVGQVLGETQYF. CDR3 DNA sequence: TGTGCCAGTAGTGTGGGACAGGTTCTAGGGGAGACCCAGTACTTC.

The chain combines TRBV2 with TRBJ2-1; TRBD2 is a possible D gene (5 bases). There are 14 residues in the CDR3. Per the germline V gene, CDR1 is SNHLY and CDR2 is FYNNEI. The V and J ends lost 7 bases and 1 base respectively, with 11 bases between them. The CDR3, as DNA: TGTGCCAGCACCCGGCGGGTGTCCTACAATGAGCAGTTCTTC. Encoded protein: CASTRRVSYNEQFF. Full variable domain (rest looked up from reference TRBV2 and TRBJ2-1): EPEVTQTPSHQVTQMGQEVILRCVPISNHLYFYWYRQILGQKVEFLVSFYNNEISEKSEIFDDQFSVERPDGSNFTLKIRSTKLEDSAMYFCASTRRVSYNEQFFGPGTRLTVL.

In its sample, this clone was seen a few times. The chain employs TRBV2 and TRBJ1-5; 9 positions agree with TRBD1. From germline, CDR1 is SNHLY and CDR2 FYNNEI. Trimming cost V 7 bases and J 5 bases; bases outside gene matches: 6. CDR3 length: 14 amino acids. CDR3 sequence: CASNRGQGYQPQHF. CDR3 bases: TGTGCCAGCAATCGGGGACAGGGATATCAGCCCCAGCATTTT.

The chain combines TRBV5-1 with TRBJ2-1, with 12 bases identical to TRBD2. CDR3 size: 15 residues. Germline V gives CDR1 SGHRS, CDR2 YFSETQ. After removal of 4 bases from V and 7 bases from J, the junction contained 6 bases not matched to a gene. CDR3 loop: CASSDGLAGLNEQFF. The CDR3 nucleotides read TGCGCCAGCAGCGACGGACTAGCGGGACTAAATGAGCAGTTCTTC. The full variable domain, in which reference TRBV5-1 and TRBJ2-1 provide the parts outside the CDR3, is KAGVTQTPRYLIKTRGQQVTLSCSPISGHRSVSWYQQTPGQGLQFLFEYFSETQRNKGNFPGRFSGRQFSNSRSEMNVSTLELGDSALYLCASSDGLAGLNEQFFGPGTRLTVL.

The CDR3 nucleotides read TGTGCCAGCTGCTTGGGAGGGTCGGGTGGAAGGAACACTGAAGCTTTCTTT. Translation gives CASCLGGSGGRNTEAFF. This sequence joins TRBV28 and TRBJ1-1; D gene uncertain. Germline V CDR1 and CDR2: MDHEN, SYDVKM. The CDR3 covers 17 residues. The germline V and J ends were trimmed by 8 bases and 1 base, with 23 bases remaining between them.

The chain carries TRBV6-5 and TRBJ2-3, with 11 nucleotides matching TRBD2. CDR1 is MNHEY, CDR2 SVGAGI, per germline. This CDR3 has 15 residues. J lost 8 bases, V lost 5 bases, and 9 bases had no gene match. The CDR3 DNA is TGTGCCAGCAGTCCTACGAGACTAGCGGGAAGTACGCAGTATTTT. Protein sequence: CASSPTRLAGSTQYF.

This chain uses TRBV10-3 with TRBJ2-3; 10 nucleotides align to TRBD1. Germline CDR1 reads ENHRY; CDR2 reads SYGVKD. Unmatched junction bases numbered 14, after V lost 0 bases and J lost 5 bases. The CDR3 totals 19 residues. The CDR3 spells CAISESDIGRQGAVDTQYF. CDR3 bases: TGTGCCATCAGTGAGTCTGATATAGGGCGACAGGGGGCTGTAGATACGCAGTATTTT.

The chain employs TRBV30 and TRBJ1-2; tentatively, D is TRBD1 (6 bases). Germline lookup yields CDR1 GTSNPN and CDR2 SVGIG (reference sequence). Trimming took 8 bases from V and 6 from J, leaving 19 bases between them. The CDR3 extends over 13 amino acids. This CDR3 is CAGDPTGIHGYTF. For the CDR3, the DNA is TGTGCCGGGGACCCTACAGGGATCCATGGCTACACCTTC.

This chain uses TRBV23-1 with TRBJ2-3, with a tentative D call TRBD2 (7 bases). TRBV23-1 is recorded as an ORF, its role being uncertain. The CDR3 runs 15 residues. V lost 9 bases to trimming and J lost 1 base, with 17 bases between them. The chain's CDR3 is CARGGQGIGTDTQYF. CDR3 nucleotides: TGCGCCAGGGGAGGGCAGGGGATCGGCACAGATACGCAGTATTTT.

In DNA, the CDR3 is TGTGCCAGCAGTTACTCGGGACAGCAAAACACTGAAGCTTTCTTT. It is translated as CASSYSGQQNTEAFF. This chain connects TRBV6-5 to TRBJ1-1, with 7 bases fitting TRBD1. V lost 0 bases to trimming and J lost 2 bases; unmatched junction nucleotides: 3. Looked up from germline, CDR1 is MNHEY and CDR2 is SVGAGI. The length of the CDR3 is 15 residues.

This clone has only one observation. V and J are TRBV30 and TRBJ2-7; no firm D call. With 3 bases removed from V and 2 bases from J, the gap between germline ends came to 8 bases. The germline V gene encodes CDR1 GTSNPN and CDR2 SVGIG (reference sequence). This CDR3 is 12 amino acids long. The CDR3 reads CAWSRSTYEQYF. For the CDR3, the DNA is TGTGCCTGGAGCCGGTCAACCTACGAGCAGTACTTC.

This chain uses TRBV4-3 with TRBJ2-2, with no clear D. V was cut by 0 bases and J by 0 bases, with 8 bases left in between. CDR1 is LGHNA and CDR2 is YSLEER in the germline V gene. The CDR3 has 16 residues. This chain's CDR3 is CASSQDRVSNTGELFF. CDR3 in DNA: TGCGCCAGCAGCCAAGATCGGGTGTCGAACACCGGGGAGCTGTTTTTT.

This chain connects TRBV3-1 (or the pseudogene TRBV3-2) to TRBJ2-1; 9 nucleotides align to TRBD2. The germline V gene encodes CDR1 LGHDT and CDR2 YNNKEL (reference sequence). V shed 3 bases, J shed 4 bases, and the junction held 4 bases outside the gene matches. This CDR3 is 15 amino acids long. CDR3 region: CASSQGRGGYNEQFF. DNA for the CDR3: TGTGCCAGCAGCCAGGGGCGGGGGGGTTACAATGAGCAGTTCTTC.

In this sample, this clone turned up a few times. The V call is TRBV7-3, the J call TRBJ2-1; 9 bases fit TRBD2. The CDR3 has 16 amino acids. With V trimmed by 4 bases and J by 0 bases, 4 bases remained unmatched. Germline lookup yields CDR1 SGHTA and CDR2 FQGTGA. The CDR3 DNA is TGTGCCAGCAGCTCGACTAGCGGAAGCTCCTACAATGAGCAGTTCTTC. The encoded protein is CASSSTSGSSYNEQFF.

The chain links TRBV28 to TRBJ2-7, with 9 bases identical to TRBD1. The CDR3 totals 14 residues. The V and J ends lost 3 bases and 4 bases, in that order; junction bases with no gene match: 4. Germline loops: CDR1 MDHEN, CDR2 SYDVKM. CDR3 in amino acids: CASSLGTGRYEQYF. The CDR3 DNA is TGTGCCAGCAGTTTGGGGACAGGGCGGTACGAGCAGTACTTC.

The V gene is TRBV5-1, the J gene TRBJ1-5; 10 nucleotides line up with TRBD1. Germline V gene lookup returns CDR1 SGHRS and CDR2 YFSETQ. V trimming: 4 bases; J trimming: 3 bases; junction bases outside the gene matches: 4. The CDR3 contains 15 residues. CDR3 sequence reads: CASSIDRGPNQPQHF. The CDR3 coding sequence is TGCGCCAGCAGCATCGACAGGGGGCCCAATCAGCCCCAGCATTTT.

This chain connects TRBV6-5 to TRBJ1-3; D possibly corresponds to TRBD1 (6 bases). The V end was cut by 5 bases, the J end by 4 bases, with 12 bases between. The CDR3 runs 14 residues. Per germline, CDR1 MNHEY and CDR2 SVGAGI. The CDR3 coding sequence is TGTGCCAGCAGTCCCGGGACAACCGGAAACACCATATATTTT. It is translated as CASSPGTTGNTIYF.

The V and J genes are TRBV6-5 and TRBJ2-3; 11 bases agree with TRBD2. CDR1 MNHEY and CDR2 SVGAGI come from the germline V gene. V was clipped by 4 bases and J by 5 bases; unmatched bases: 5. CDR3 length equals 15 residues. CDR3 in amino acids: CASSSASGGLDTQYF. For the CDR3, the DNA is TGTGCCAGCAGTTCGGCTAGCGGGGGGTTAGATACGCAGTATTTT.